The clone carrying this TCR beta chain has a count of ten or more. Its antigen is unidentified. The data were obtained in a study of T cell repertoires in cytomegalovirus infection. Study summary: Researchers turned to recently identified HLA-C-restricted CMV epitopes as well as well-studied HLA-B-restricted ones. Both CMV infection and a matching HLA type were indicated by public TCR beta signatures. Study-wide results and caveats: Cumulative public TCR beta family frequency identified carriers of CMV plus the relevant HLA. HLA-C-restricted, CMV-specific TCR beta clonotypes were dominant ex vivo.

V trimming: 2 bases; J trimming: 4 bases; junction bases outside the gene matches: 8. The CDR3 extends over 18 amino acids. Germline lookup yields CDR1 SGHTA and CDR2 FQGNSA. TCRdb called the reads again in MiXCR, with one record for every CDR3 protein. The sample yields 360,000 or so distinct CDR3 sequences, approximately 30% seen once. This sequence originates from a human donor in good health (CMV status not recorded). Some clones in this sample may be carry-over from other donors' samples. The specimen was cultured PBMCs, collected from culture after CMV antigen stimulation. The chain carries TRBV7-2 and TRBJ2-6; TRBD1 agrees at 10 bases. The CDR3 DNA is TGTGCCAGCAGCTTAAGGCGGACAGGGGGGTCCGGGGCCAACGTCCTGACTTTC. Encoded protein: CASSLRRTGGSGANVLTF. Using reference TRBV7-2 and TRBJ2-6 for the parts outside the CDR3, the full variable domain is GAGVSQSPSNKVTEKGKDVELRCDPISGHTALYWYRQSLGQGLEFLIYFQGNSAPDKSGLPSDRFSAERTGGSVSTLTIQRTQQEDSAVYLCASSLRRTGGSGANVLTFGAGSRLTVL.